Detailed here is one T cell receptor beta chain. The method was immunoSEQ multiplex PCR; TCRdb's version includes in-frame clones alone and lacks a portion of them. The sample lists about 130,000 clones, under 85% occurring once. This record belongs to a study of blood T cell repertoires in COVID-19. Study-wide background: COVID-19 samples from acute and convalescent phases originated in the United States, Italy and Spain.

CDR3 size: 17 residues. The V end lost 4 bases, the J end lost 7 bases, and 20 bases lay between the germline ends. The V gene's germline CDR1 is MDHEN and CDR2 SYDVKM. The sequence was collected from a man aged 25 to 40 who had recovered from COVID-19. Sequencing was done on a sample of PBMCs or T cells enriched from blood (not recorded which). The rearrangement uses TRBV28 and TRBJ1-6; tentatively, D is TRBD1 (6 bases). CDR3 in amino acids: CASSSLQGTARNSPLHF. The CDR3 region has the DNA TGTGCCAGCAGTTCCTTACAGGGAACAGCGAGGAATTCACCCCTCCACTTT.